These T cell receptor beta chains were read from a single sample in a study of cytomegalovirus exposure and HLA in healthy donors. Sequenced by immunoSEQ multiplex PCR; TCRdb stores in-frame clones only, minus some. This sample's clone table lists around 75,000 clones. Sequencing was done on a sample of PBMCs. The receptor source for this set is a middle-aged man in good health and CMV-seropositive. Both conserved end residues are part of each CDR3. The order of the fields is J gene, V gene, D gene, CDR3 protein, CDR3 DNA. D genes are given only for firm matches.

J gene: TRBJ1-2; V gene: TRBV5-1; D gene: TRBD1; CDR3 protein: CASSTGDLRDGYTF; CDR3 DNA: TGCGCCAGCAGCACAGGGGATTTGAGAGATGGCTACACCTTC
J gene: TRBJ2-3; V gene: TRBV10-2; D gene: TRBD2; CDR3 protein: CASRRDYTDTQYF; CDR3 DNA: TGCGCCAGCAGGAGGGACTACACAGATACGCAGTATTTT
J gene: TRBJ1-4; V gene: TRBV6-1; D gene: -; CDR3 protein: CASTRDMTGWEKLFF; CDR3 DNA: TGTGCCAGCACCCGGGATATGACAGGATGGGAAAAACTGTTTTTT
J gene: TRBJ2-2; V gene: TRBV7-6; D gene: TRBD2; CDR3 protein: CASSTNTWEGDTGELFF; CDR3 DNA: TGTGCCAGCAGCACGAACACGTGGGAGGGAGACACCGGGGAGCTGTTTTTT
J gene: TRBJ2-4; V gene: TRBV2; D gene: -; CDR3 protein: CASNEELAKNIQYF; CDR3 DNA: TGTGCCAGCAACGAGGAGTTAGCCAAAAACATTCAGTACTTC
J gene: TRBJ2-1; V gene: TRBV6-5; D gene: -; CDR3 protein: CASGRGSEGNEQFF; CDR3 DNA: TGTGCCAGCGGTAGAGGGTCAGAGGGCAATGAGCAGTTCTTC
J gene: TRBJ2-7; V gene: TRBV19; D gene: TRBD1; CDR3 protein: CASSKGQGLSYEQYF; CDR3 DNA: TGTGCCAGTAGTAAGGGACAGGGCCTCTCCTACGAGCAGTACTTC
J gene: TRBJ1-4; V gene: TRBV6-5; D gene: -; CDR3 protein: CASSYSGAGEKLFF; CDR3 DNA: TGTGCCAGCAGTTACTCGGGGGCTGGGGAAAAACTGTTTTTT
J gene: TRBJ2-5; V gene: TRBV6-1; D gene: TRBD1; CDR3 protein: CASSEAGGRGETQYF; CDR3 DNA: TGTGCCAGCAGTGAAGCAGGGGGCCGGGGAGAGACCCAGTACTTC
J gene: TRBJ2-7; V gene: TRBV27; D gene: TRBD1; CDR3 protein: CASRDRIYYEQYF; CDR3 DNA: TGTGCCAGCCGGGACAGGATCTACTACGAGCAGTACTTC
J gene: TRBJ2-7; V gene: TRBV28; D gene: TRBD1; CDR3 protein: CATRQGAYEQYF; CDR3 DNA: TGTGCCACCCGACAGGGGGCCTACGAGCAGTACTTC
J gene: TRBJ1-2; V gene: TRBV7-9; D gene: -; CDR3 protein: CASSLAREANYGYTF; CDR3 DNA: TGTGCCAGCAGCTTAGCCCGGGAAGCTAACTATGGCTACACCTTC
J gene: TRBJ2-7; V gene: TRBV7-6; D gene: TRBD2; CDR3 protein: CASSLGLARDEQYF; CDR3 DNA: TGTGCCAGCAGCCTCGGACTAGCGAGAGACGAGCAGTACTTC
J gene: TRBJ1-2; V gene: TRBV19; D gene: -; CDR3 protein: CASSPWTPYGYTF; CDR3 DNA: TGTGCCAGTAGTCCCTGGACTCCGTATGGCTACACCTTC
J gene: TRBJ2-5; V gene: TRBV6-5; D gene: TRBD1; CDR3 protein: CASSYSGRTGVQTQYF; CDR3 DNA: TGTGCCAGCAGTTACTCAGGGAGGACAGGGGTACAGACCCAGTACTTC
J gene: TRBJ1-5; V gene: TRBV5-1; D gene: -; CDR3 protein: CASSLAPGGIGAQHF; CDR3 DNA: TGCGCCAGCAGCTTGGCCCCGGGGGGGATCGGGGCCCAGCATTTT
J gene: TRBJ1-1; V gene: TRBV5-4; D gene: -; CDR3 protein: CASSLAQGNTEAFF; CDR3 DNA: TGTGCCAGCAGCTTAGCACAGGGGAACACTGAAGCTTTCTTT
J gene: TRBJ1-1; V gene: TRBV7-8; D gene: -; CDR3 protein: CASSLARGIGVSEAFF; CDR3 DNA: TGTGCCAGCAGCTTAGCGCGGGGGATAGGCGTTTCTGAAGCTTTCTTT
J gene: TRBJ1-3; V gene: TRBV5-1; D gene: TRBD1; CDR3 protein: CASSLGTASGNTIYF; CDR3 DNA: TGCGCCAGCAGCCTTGGGACAGCTAGTGGAAACACCATATATTTT
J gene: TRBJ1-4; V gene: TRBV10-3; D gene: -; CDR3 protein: CAISATGSLNEKLFF; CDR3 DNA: TGTGCCATCAGCGCTACAGGGAGCCTTAATGAAAAACTGTTTTTT
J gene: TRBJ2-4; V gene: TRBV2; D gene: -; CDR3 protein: CASTRRSQSENIQYF; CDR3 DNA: TGTGCCAGCACCCGGCGGTCCCAATCGGAAAACATTCAGTACTTC